The next 8 T cell receptor beta chains were all read from a single sample in a study of blood T cell repertoires in COVID-19. This table comes from immunoSEQ multiplex PCR, and its TCRdb copy is limited to in-frame clones, with some not included. The table shows hundreds of thousands of clones, with about 87% occurring only once. Sequencing was performed on peripheral blood. Source of these receptors: a woman younger than 30 with acute or convalescent COVID-19.

V gene TRBV29-1 combines with J gene TRBJ2-1; 8 bases are shared with TRBD2. V shed 6 bases, J shed 5 bases, and the junction held 9 bases outside the gene matches. Germline V gene sequence: CDR1 SQVTM, CDR2 ANQGSEA. The CDR3 consists of 14 residues. CDR3 in DNA: TGCAGCGTACTAGCGGAGGAGGCGAACAATGAGCAGTTCTTC. Residues: CSVLAEEANNEQFF.

The chain combines TRBV11-2 with TRBJ1-3; no clear D. Trimming left V 0 bases short and J 8 bases short, with 8 bases between. This CDR3 comprises 13 residues. The germline gives CDR1 SGHAT, CDR2 FQNNGV. The CDR3 bases are TGTGCCAGCAGCTTAGAGGGGAGATACACCATATATTTT. Translated: CASSLEGRYTIYF.

The rearrangement joins TRBV3-1 (or the pseudogene TRBV3-2) to TRBJ2-7; perhaps TRBD2 as D (7 bases). Germline loops: CDR1 LGHDT, CDR2 YNNKEL (reference sequence). This CDR3 is built from 14 residues. The V and J ends lost 2 bases and 4 bases respectively, with 12 bases between them. This CDR3 reads CASSQPGGTYEQYF. The CDR3 nucleotides are TGTGCCAGCAGCCAACCGGGGGGCACTTACGAGCAGTACTTC.

This clone was seen a few times. V gene TRBV5-1 combines with J gene TRBJ1-2; D remains ambiguous. CDR1 is SGHRS and CDR2 is YFSETQ in the germline V gene. The CDR3 covers 13 residues. V was clipped by 0 bases and J by 5 bases, with 8 bases between them. CDR3 protein: CASSLGRKYGYTF. The CDR3 DNA follows: TGCGCCAGCAGCTTGGGGCGGAAGTATGGCTACACCTTC.

Written as DNA, the CDR3 is TGTGCCAGCAGCTTATCTCGGGGGGCGTTCCAAGAGACCCAGTACTTC. Its protein product is CASSLSRGAFQETQYF. The V and J genes are TRBV7-9 and TRBJ2-5; TRBD2 might be the D (7 bases). The V gene lost 2 bases and the J gene lost 1 base, with 14 bases spanning the gap. The CDR3 runs to 16 residues. Germline loops: CDR1 SEHNR, CDR2 FQNEAQ (reference sequence).

The chain uses TRBV5-4 and TRBJ2-7; TRBD2 matches 8 bases. Germline V gene data show CDR1 as SGHNT and CDR2 as YYREEE (reference sequence). This CDR3 contains 15 residues. The V and J ends lost 0 bases and 7 bases, in that order; junction bases with no gene match: 9. CDR3 region: CASSLGRGAAWEQYF. The CDR3 DNA sequence: TGTGCCAGCAGCTTGGGGCGGGGGGCCGCCTGGGAGCAGTACTTC.

This chain joins TRBV6-4 and TRBJ1-2, with 9 bases fitting TRBD1. V was clipped by 8 bases and J by 1 base; unmatched bases: 11. CDR1 is MRHNA and CDR2 is SNTAGT in the germline V gene. This CDR3 comprises 16 residues. DNA of the CDR3: TGTGCCAGCTCGTGGACAGGGGTCTCGGTTAACTATGGCTACACCTTC. Its protein product is CASSWTGVSVNYGYTF.

V and J are TRBV4-1 and TRBJ1-1, with D possibly TRBD1 on 5 matching bases. Trimming shortened V by 4 bases and J by 8 bases, and 20 bases separated the two germline ends. The germline V gene has CDR1 MGHRA and CDR2 YSYEKL. This CDR3 has 15 amino acids. The CDR3 here is CASSLLGGGGSEAFF. The CDR3 DNA follows: TGCGCCAGCAGCCTCCTCGGGGGGGGAGGATCCGAAGCTTTCTTT.